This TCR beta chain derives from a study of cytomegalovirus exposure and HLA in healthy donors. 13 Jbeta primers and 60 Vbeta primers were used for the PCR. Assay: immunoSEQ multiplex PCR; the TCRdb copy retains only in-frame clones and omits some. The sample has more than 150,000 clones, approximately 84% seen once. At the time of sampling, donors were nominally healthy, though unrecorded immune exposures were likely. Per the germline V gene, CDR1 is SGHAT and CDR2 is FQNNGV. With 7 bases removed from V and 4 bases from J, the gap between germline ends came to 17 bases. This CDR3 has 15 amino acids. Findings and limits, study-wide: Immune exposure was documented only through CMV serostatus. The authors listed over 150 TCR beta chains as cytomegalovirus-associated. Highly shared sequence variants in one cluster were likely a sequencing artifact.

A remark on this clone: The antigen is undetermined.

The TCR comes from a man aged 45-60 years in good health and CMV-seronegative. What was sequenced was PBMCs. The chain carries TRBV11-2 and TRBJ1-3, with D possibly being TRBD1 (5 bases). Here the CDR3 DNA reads TGTGCCAGCACCGACTTCCGGGGGTTGGGAAACACCATATATTTT. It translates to CASTDFRGLGNTIYF.